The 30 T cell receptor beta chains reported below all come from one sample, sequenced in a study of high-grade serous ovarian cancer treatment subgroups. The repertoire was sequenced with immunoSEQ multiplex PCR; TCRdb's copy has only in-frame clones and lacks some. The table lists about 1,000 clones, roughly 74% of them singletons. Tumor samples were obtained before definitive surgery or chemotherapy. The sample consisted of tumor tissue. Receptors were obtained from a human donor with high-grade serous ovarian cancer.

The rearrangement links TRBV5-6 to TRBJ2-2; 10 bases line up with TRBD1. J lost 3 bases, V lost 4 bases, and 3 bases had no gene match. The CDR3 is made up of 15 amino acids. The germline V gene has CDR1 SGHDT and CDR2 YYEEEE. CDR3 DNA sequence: TGTGCCAGCAGCCGGACAGGGGGATACACCGGGGAGCTGTTTTTT. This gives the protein CASSRTGGYTGELFF.

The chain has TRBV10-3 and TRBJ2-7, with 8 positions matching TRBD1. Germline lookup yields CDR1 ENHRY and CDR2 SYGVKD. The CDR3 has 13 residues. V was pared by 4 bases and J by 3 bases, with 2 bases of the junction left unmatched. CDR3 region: CAISAGQDYEQYF. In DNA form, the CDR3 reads TGTGCCATCAGTGCGGGACAGGACTACGAGCAGTACTTC.

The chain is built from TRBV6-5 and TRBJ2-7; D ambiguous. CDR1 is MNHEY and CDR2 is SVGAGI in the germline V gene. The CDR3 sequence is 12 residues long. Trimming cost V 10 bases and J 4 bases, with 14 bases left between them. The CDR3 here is CAIRSNPYEQYF. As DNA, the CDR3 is TGTGCCATCAGGAGCAACCCTTACGAGCAGTACTTC.

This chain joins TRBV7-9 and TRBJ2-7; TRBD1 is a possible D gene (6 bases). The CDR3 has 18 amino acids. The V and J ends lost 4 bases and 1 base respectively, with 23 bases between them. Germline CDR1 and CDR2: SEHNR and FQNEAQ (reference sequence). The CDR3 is CASSSPEAGVGWSYEQYF. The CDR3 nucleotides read TGTGCCAGCAGCTCTCCCGAGGCAGGGGTCGGATGGTCCTACGAGCAGTACTTC.

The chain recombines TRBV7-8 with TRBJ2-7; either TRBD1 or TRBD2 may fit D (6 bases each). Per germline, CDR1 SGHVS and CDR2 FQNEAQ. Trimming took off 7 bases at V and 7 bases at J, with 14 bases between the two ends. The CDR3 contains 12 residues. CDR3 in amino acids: CASTQGGWEQYF. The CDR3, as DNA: TGTGCCAGCACCCAAGGGGGGTGGGAGCAGTACTTC.

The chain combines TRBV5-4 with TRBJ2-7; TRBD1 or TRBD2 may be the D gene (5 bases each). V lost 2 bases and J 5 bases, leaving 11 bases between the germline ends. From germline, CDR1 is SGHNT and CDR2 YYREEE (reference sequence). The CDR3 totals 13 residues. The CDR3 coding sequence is TGTGCCAGCAGCTTTGGGACGGGCGACGAGCAGTACTTC. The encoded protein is CASSFGTGDEQYF.

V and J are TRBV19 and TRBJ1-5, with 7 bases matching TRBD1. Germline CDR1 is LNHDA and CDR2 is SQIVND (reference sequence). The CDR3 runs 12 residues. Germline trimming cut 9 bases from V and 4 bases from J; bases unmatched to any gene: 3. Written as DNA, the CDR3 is TGTGCCAGCAGGGGGGGGAATCAGCCCCAGCATTTT. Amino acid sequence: CASRGGNQPQHF.

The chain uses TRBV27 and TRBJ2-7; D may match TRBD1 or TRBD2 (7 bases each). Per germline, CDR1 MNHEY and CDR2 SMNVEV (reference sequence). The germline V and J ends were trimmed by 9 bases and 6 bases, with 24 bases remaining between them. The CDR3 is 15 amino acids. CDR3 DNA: TGTGCCAGTCGGCCTCAGGGGGGGGGCCCCGGCGAGCAGTACTTC. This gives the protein CASRPQGGGPGEQYF.

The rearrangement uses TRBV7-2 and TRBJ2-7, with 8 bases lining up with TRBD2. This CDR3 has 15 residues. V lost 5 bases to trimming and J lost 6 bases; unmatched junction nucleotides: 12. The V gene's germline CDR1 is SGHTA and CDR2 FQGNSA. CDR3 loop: CASSPRGGAVTEQYF. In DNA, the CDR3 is TGTGCCAGCAGCCCCCGGGGGGGGGCGGTAACCGAGCAGTACTTC.

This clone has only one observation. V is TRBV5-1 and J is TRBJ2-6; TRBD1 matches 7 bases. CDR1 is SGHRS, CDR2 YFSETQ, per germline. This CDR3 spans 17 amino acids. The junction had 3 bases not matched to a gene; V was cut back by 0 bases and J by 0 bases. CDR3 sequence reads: CASSLAQGTSGANVLTF. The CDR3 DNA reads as TGCGCCAGCAGCTTGGCACAGGGGACCTCTGGGGCCAACGTCCTGACTTTC. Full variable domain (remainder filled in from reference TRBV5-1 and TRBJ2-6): KAGVTQTPRYLIKTRGQQVTLSCSPISGHRSVSWYQQTPGQGLQFLFEYFSETQRNKGNFPGRFSGRQFSNSRSEMNVSTLELGDSALYLCASSLAQGTSGANVLTFGAGSRLTVL.

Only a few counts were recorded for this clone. In DNA form, the CDR3 reads TGTGCCAGCTCTCCGGGGTTGGGATTCTATGGCTACACCTTC. Translation: CASSPGLGFYGYTF. The chain couples TRBV18 to TRBJ1-2, with D hard to call. CDR3 length equals 14 residues. Germline loops: CDR1 KGHSH, CDR2 LQKENI. V was clipped by 6 bases and J by 4 bases, with 15 bases between them.

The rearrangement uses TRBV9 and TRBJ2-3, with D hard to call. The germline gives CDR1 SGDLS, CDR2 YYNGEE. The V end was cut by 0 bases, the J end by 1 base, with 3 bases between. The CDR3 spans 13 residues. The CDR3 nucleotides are TGTGCCAGCAGCGTAGGCGGCACAGATACGCAGTATTTT. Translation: CASSVGGTDTQYF.

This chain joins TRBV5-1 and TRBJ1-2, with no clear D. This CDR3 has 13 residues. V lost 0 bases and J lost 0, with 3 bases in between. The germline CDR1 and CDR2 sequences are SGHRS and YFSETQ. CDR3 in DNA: TGCGCCAGCAGCTTGGGCACTAACTATGGCTACACCTTC. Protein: CASSLGTNYGYTF.

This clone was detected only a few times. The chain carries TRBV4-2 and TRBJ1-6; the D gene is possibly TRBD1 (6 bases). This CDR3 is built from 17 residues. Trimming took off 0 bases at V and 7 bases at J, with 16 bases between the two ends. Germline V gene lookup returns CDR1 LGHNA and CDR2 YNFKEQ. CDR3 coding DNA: TGTGCCAGCAGCCAAGATTATAGAGGGGGAAGGAATTCACCCCTCCACTTT. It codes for CASSQDYRGGRNSPLHF.

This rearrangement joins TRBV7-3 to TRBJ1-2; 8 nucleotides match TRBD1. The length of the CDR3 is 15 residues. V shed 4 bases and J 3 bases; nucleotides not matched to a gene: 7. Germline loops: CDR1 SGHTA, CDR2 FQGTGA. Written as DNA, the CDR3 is TGTGCCAGCAGCTCTAGTCAGGGGGCGGACTATGGCTACACCTTC. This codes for CASSSSQGADYGYTF. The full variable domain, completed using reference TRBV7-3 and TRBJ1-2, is GAGVSQTPSNKVTEKGKYVELRCDPISGHTALYWYRQSLGQGPEFLIYFQGTGAADDSGLPNDRFFAVRPEGSVSTLKIQRTERGDSAVYLCASSSSQGADYGYTFGSGTRLTVV.

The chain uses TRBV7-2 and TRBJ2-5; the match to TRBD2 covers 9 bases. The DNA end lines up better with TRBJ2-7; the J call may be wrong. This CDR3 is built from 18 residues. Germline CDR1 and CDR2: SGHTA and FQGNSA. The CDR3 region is CASSLRRGGGGASYEQYF. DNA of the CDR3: TGTGCCAGCAGCCTCAGGAGAGGGGGCGGGGGGGCTTCCTACGAGCAGTACTTC.

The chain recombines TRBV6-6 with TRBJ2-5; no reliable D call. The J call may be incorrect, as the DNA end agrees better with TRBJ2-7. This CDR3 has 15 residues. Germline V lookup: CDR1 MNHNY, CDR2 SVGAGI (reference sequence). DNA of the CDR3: TGTGCCAGTAAGTCTAAAACGACTGGCTCCTACGAGCAGTACTTC. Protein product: CASKSKTTGSYEQYF.

This chain's CDR3 is CASTGGTAGNTIYF. The CDR3 DNA follows: TGTGCCAGTACGGGAGGGACAGCTGGAAACACCATATATTTT. The chain couples TRBV19 to TRBJ1-3; 7 bases map to TRBD1. The CDR3 covers 14 residues. Germline-derived CDR1 and CDR2 are LNHDA and SQIVND (reference sequence). V lost 7 bases and J lost 2; bases outside the gene matches: 5.

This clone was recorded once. CDR3 loop: CASKRSGQPSYEQYF. CDR3 coding DNA: TGTGCCAGCAAAAGAAGCGGACAGCCATCCTACGAGCAGTACTTC. The chain combines TRBV10-3 with TRBJ2-7; D perhaps matches TRBD1 (6 bases). This CDR3 is 15 amino acids long. Trimming left V 10 bases short and J 1 base short, with 20 bases between. Germline CDR1 reads ENHRY; CDR2 reads SYGVKD.

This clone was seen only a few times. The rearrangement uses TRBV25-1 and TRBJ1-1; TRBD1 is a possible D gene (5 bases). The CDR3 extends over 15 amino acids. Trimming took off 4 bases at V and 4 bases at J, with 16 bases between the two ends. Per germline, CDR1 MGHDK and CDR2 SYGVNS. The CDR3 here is CASSVGPFGGTEAFF. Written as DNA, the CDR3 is TGTGCCAGCAGTGTAGGGCCTTTTGGGGGCACTGAAGCTTTCTTT.

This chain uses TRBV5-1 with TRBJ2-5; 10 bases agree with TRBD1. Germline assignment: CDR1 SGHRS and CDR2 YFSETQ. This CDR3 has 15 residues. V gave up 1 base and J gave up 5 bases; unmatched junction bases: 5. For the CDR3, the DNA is TGCGCCAGCAGCTTGTGGGGACAGGGGTCGGAGACCCAGTACTTC. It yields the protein CASSLWGQGSETQYF.

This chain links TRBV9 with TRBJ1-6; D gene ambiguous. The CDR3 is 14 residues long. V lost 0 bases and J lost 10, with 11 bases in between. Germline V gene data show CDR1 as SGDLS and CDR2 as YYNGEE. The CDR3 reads CASSVEGVGSPLHF. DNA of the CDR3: TGTGCCAGCAGCGTAGAAGGAGTAGGATCACCCCTCCACTTT.

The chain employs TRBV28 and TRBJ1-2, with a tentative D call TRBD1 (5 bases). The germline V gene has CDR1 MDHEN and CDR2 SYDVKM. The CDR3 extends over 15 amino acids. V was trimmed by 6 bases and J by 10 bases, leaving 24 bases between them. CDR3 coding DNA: TGTGCCAGCAGGGCTTGGGGGGGAGGTTATCCCTCCTACACCTTC. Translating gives CASRAWGGGYPSYTF.

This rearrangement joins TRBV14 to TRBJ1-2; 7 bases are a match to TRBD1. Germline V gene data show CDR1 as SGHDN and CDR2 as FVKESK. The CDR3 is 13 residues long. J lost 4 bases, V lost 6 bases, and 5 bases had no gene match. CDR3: CASSTAGGYGYTF. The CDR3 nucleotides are TGTGCCAGCAGTACGGCAGGGGGCTATGGCTACACCTTC.

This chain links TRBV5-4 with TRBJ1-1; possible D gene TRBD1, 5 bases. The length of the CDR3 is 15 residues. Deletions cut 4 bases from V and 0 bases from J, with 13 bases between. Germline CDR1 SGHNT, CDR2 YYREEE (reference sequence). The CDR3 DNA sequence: TGTGCCAGCAGCCCGGCAGGGTCCATGAACACTGAAGCTTTCTTT. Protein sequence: CASSPAGSMNTEAFF.

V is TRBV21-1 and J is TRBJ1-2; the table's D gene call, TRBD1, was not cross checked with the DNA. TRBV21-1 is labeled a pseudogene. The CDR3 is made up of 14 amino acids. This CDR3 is CASSKDAHREGYTF. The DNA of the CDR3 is TGTGCCAGCAGCAAAGATGCCCACAGGGAAGGCTACACCTTC.

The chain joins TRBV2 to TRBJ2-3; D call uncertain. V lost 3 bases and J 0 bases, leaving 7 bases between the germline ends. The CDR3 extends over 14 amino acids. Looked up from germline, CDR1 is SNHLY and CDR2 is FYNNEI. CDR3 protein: CASSDRGSTDTQYF. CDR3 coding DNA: TGTGCCAGCAGTGACCGAGGCAGCACAGATACGCAGTATTTT.

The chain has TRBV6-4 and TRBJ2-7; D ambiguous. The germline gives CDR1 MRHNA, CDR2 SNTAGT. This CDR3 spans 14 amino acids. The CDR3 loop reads CARPSQVPPIRQYF. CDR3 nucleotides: TGTGCTCGTCCCTCTCAGGTTCCCCCAATAAGGCAGTACTTC.

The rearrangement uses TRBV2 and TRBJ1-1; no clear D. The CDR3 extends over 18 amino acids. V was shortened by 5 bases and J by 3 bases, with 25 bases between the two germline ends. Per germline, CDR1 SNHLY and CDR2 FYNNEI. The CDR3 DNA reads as TGTGCCAGCAGTCTTACAAAGGAATTACGCGCCTCAGACACTGAAGCTTTCTTT. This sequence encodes CASSLTKELRASDTEAFF.

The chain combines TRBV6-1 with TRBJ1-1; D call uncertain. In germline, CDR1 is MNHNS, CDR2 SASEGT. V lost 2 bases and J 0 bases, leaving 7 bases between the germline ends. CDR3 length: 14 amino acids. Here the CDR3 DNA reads TGTGCCAGCAGTGAACCAGAGGTGAACACTGAAGCTTTCTTT. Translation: CASSEPEVNTEAFF.